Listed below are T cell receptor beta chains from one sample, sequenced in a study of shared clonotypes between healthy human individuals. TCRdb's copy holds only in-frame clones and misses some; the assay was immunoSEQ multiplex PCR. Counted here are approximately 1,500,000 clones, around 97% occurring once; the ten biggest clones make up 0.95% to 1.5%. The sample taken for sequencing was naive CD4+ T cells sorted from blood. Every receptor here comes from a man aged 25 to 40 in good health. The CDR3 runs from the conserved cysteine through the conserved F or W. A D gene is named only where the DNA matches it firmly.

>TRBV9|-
CASSVVGNRGRYNEQFF
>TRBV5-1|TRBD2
CASSKGLAEGDTQYF
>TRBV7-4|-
CASSLGETYEQYF
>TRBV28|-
CASRPPGPGEQYF
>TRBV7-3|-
CASSRPVGGSTGELFF
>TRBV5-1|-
CASSLTGPKNIQYF
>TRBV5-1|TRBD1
CASSRGQRSGANVLTF
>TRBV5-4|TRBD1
CASSLVGQTETQYF
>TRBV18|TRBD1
CASSTTGTADGNTIYF
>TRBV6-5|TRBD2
CASSYRLADTNEQYF
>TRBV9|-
CASSVLGTGELFF
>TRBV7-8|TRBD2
CASSLVIAGTSGISEQFF
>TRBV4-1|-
CASSQDLGPRFF
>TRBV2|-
CASSERSSGNTIYF
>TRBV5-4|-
CASSLAAAGGLNTEAFF
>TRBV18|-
CASSQWVRGSANTGELFF
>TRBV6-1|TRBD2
CASSVPEGLAYNEQFF
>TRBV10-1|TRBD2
CASSLSAGGTDTQYF
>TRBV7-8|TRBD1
CASSTGGTGGTEAFF
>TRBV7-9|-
CASSRTLGQWLGEQYF
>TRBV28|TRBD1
CASSSGQGGQFF
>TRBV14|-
CASSQMGSNQPQHF
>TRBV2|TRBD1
CASSEVRQGLTDTQYF
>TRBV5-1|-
CASSLTGTEAFF
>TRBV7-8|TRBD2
CASSRQRDHSYEQYF
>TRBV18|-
CASSPQTAYEQYF
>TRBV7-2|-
CASSLGDSRHGYTF
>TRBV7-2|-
CASSLVADRAYEQYF